Listed here are 27 T cell receptor beta chains from one sample, sequenced in a study of identical twins listed by TCRdb under 2016. Library creation used 5' RACE. Sequenced using an Illumina HiSeq 2000. TCRdb trimmed the raw reads at Q25, called clones with MiXCR and kept productive beta chains. Rows with a matching CDR3 protein are joined into one entry that keeps the most common DNA and genes. The table for this sample lists roughly 690,000 distinct CDR3 sequences; roughly 6% of them were counted only once. The ten largest account for around 1.9% of the sample. Sequenced material: naive T cells sorted from blood. The cell subset or site label here, explained by the study, means: cells isolated with a human naive T-cell isolation kit. Receptors were obtained from a man aged 18 to 29 in good health.

CDR3 sequence (DNA): TGTGCCAGCATCACCCACCCCACACAGGGGGCGCCGAACACCGGGGAGCTGTTTTTT. Translating it yields CASITHPTQGAPNTGELFF. This rearrangement joins TRBV6-2 or TRBV6-3 to TRBJ2-2; TRBD1 matches at 9 bases. The CDR3 totals 19 residues. The germline V gene has CDR1 MNHEY and CDR2 SVGEGT. V gave up 7 bases and J gave up 0 bases; unmatched junction bases: 15.

This clonotype was observed at least ten times. The rearrangement uses TRBV4-1 and TRBJ1-2; D unresolved. CDR3 length: 15 amino acids. V was pared by 0 bases and J by 6 bases, with 14 bases between. Germline assignment: CDR1 MGHRA and CDR2 YSYEKL. CDR3 protein: CASSQESALGNGYTF. The CDR3 DNA is TGCGCCAGCAGCCAAGAATCAGCTTTGGGGAATGGCTACACCTTC.

This chain links TRBV5-1 with TRBJ2-1; D perhaps matches TRBD1 (5 bases). The CDR3 runs 16 residues. Deletions cut 5 bases from V and 6 bases from J, with 21 bases between. Germline CDR1 is SGHRS and CDR2 is YFSETQ. The CDR3 DNA is TGCGCCAGCAGATTGTCCGGATCGACAGAGATCAATGAGCAGTTCTTC. Translating it yields CASRLSGSTEINEQFF.

The chain combines TRBV12-3 or TRBV12-4 with TRBJ2-5, with D perhaps TRBD1 (6 bases). The CDR3 contains 16 residues. V gave up 3 bases and J gave up 5 bases, with 19 bases separating them. CDR3 nucleotides: TGTGCCAGCAGTTTTCTCCCACAGGGTATTGGGGAGACCCAGTACTTC. Amino acids: CASSFLPQGIGETQYF.

This clonotype was picked up many times. The rearrangement links TRBV5-1 to TRBJ2-1; weak D call: TRBD1 (5 bases). The CDR3 runs to 12 residues. The V end was cut by 5 bases, the J end by 7 bases, with 10 bases between. Germline V gene sequence: CDR1 SGHRS, CDR2 YFSETQ. DNA for the CDR3: TGCGCCAGCAGGGTGACAGTGAATGAGCAGTTCTTC. It encodes CASRVTVNEQFF.

The chain joins TRBV2 to TRBJ2-7, with TRBD2 identical over 10 bases. The CDR3 length is 19 residues. Germline V CDR1 and CDR2: SNHLY, FYNNEI. Trimming removed 8 bases from V and 0 bases from J; junction bases left unmatched: 19. In DNA, the CDR3 is TGTGCCAGCGATGTTTTCGGACGCGAAGCTAGCGGGAGCTCCTACGAGCAGTACGTC. It encodes CASDVFGREASGSSYEQYV.

This clonotype was seen repeatedly, ten times or more. This sequence joins TRBV27 and TRBJ2-2; maybe TRBD2 (5 bases). CDR1 is MNHEY and CDR2 is SMNVEV in the germline V gene (reference sequence). V was clipped by 8 bases and J by 0 bases, with 10 bases between them. The CDR3 loop spans 14 amino acids. Here the CDR3 DNA reads TGTGCCAGCTTCCCACTAGCGAACACCGGGGAGCTGTTTTTT. Its protein is CASFPLANTGELFF.

This clonotype was seen more than once but under ten times. The chain uses TRBV24-1 and TRBJ2-5, with TRBD1 matching over 7 bases. The germline CDR1 and CDR2 sequences are KGHDR and SFDVKD. Trimming took 1 base from V and 5 from J; bases not matched to a gene: 12. The CDR3 runs to 17 residues. This CDR3 is CATSDFLPDRAMETQYF. The DNA for the CDR3 is TGTGCCACCAGTGATTTCCTACCAGACAGGGCGATGGAGACCCAGTACTTC.

This clonotype was seen a handful of times. The CDR3 DNA reads TGTGCCTGGACCGGGACTAGCGGCTACGAGCAGTACTTC. Amino acids: CAWTGTSGYEQYF. The chain combines TRBV30 with TRBJ2-7, with 11 bases lining up with TRBD2. This CDR3 spans 13 amino acids. The germline CDR1 and CDR2 sequences are GTSNPN and SVGIG (reference sequence). The J segment lost 3 bases and the V segment lost 4 bases, leaving 2 bases of the junction unmatched. The full variable domain, with the rest looked up from reference TRBV30 and TRBJ2-7, is SQTIHQWPATLVQPVGSPLSLECTVEGTSNPNLYWYRQAAGRGLQLLFYSVGIGQISSEVPQNLSASRPQDRQFILSSKKLLLSDSGFYLCAWTGTSGYEQYFGPGTRLTVT.

V and J are TRBV7-9 and TRBJ2-7; TRBD1 matches at 9 bases. The CDR3 is 12 amino acids. The J segment lost 5 bases and the V segment lost 5 bases, leaving 1 base of the junction unmatched. Germline V gene lookup returns CDR1 SEHNR and CDR2 FQNEAQ (reference sequence). DNA for the CDR3: TGTGCCAGCAGCGGACAGGGGAACGAGCAGTACTTC. Amino acid sequence: CASSGQGNEQYF. The whole variable domain, remainder taken from reference TRBV7-9 and TRBJ2-7, is DTGVSQNPRHKITKRGQNVTFRCDPISEHNRLYWYRQTLGQGPEFLTYFQNEAQLEKSRLLSDRFSAERPKGSFSTLEIQRTEQGDSAMYLCASSGQGNEQYFGPGTRLTVT.

This clonotype appeared many times. The CDR3 DNA follows: TGCAGCGTTGAACCAAGGGACAGAACTAGCACAGATACGCAGTATTTT. Translating gives CSVEPRDRTSTDTQYF. V is TRBV29-1 and J is TRBJ2-3; TRBD1 matches 7 bases. The germline gives CDR1 SQVTM, CDR2 ANQGSEA. This CDR3 has 16 residues. V was clipped by 2 bases and J by 0 bases; unmatched bases: 8.

The table lists this clonotype with a few counts. The V and J genes are TRBV10-3 and TRBJ1-6; D call uncertain. Germline values: CDR1 ENHRY, CDR2 SYGVKD. The V gene lost 0 bases and the J gene lost 10 bases, with 16 bases spanning the gap. This CDR3 is built from 16 residues. This CDR3 reads CAISESITVYKSPLHF. The CDR3 bases are TGTGCCATCAGTGAGTCAATCACGGTCTACAAATCACCCCTCCACTTT.

This clonotype was detected ten times or more. The chain uses TRBV28 and TRBJ2-7; D possibly corresponds to TRBD1 (5 bases). V lost 4 bases, J lost 0 bases, and 10 bases lay in between. Germline CDR1 and CDR2: MDHEN and SYDVKM. CDR3 size: 14 residues. CDR3 amino acids: CASSSEGASYEQYF. In nucleotides, the CDR3 is TGTGCCAGCAGTTCCGAAGGGGCCTCCTACGAGCAGTACTTC.

This clonotype appeared a few times. V is TRBV20-1 and J is TRBJ1-6; 10 bases fit TRBD1. The CDR3 covers 15 residues. After removal of 0 bases from V and 10 bases from J, the junction contained 6 bases not matched to a gene. The germline gives CDR1 DFQATT, CDR2 SNEGSKA (reference sequence). The CDR3 coding sequence is TGCAGTGCTAGAGACAACGACAGGGGGCGATCACCCCTCCACTTT. Protein: CSARDNDRGRSPLHF.

The rearrangement uses TRBV20-1 and TRBJ2-7, with D possibly being TRBD2 (6 bases). Germline CDR1 is DFQATT and CDR2 is SNEGSKA (reference sequence). The CDR3 spans 15 residues. V lost 0 bases, J lost 0 bases, and 12 bases lay in between. For the CDR3, the DNA is TGCAGTGCTAGAGAGACTAGTAGGAGCTCCTACGAGCAGTACTTC. Translation gives CSARETSRSSYEQYF.

This clonotype was picked up a small number of times. V is TRBV29-1 and J is TRBJ1-2; tentative D call: TRBD1 (5 bases). Germline CDR1 and CDR2: SQVTM and ANQGSEA. The CDR3 is made up of 14 amino acids. V lost 7 bases, J lost 0 bases, and 15 bases lay in between. The CDR3 protein is CSALAGRANYGYTF. CDR3 bases: TGCAGCGCCCTCGCGGGGCGGGCTAACTATGGCTACACCTTC.

The chain has TRBV24-1 and TRBJ2-3, with D possibly TRBD1 on 6 matching bases. CDR3 length: 15 amino acids. Trimming took 3 bases from V and 5 from J, leaving 14 bases between them. Germline CDR1 reads KGHDR; CDR2 reads SFDVKD. CDR3 bases: TGTGCCACCAGTGATCCATACAGGGCTGAAGATACGCAGTATTTT. It is translated as CATSDPYRAEDTQYF.

The genes are TRBV11-3 and TRBJ2-1, with 8 bases fitting TRBD2. CDR3 size: 16 residues. V was clipped by 5 bases and J by 5 bases; unmatched bases: 11. The germline V gene has CDR1 SGHNT and CDR2 YENEEA. The CDR3 here is CASSPSPGRAHNEQFF. The CDR3 bases are TGTGCCAGCAGCCCATCCCCCGGGAGGGCCCACAATGAGCAGTTCTTC. Filled out from reference TRBV11-3 and TRBJ2-1, the complete variable domain reads EAGVVQSPRYKIIEKKQPVAFWCNPISGHNTLYWYLQNLGQGPELLIRYENEEAVDDSQLPKDRFSAERLKGVDSTLKIQPAELGDSAVYLCASSPSPGRAHNEQFFGPGTRLTVL.

The gene calls are TRBV29-1 and TRBJ2-7; D ambiguous. Germline CDR1 is SQVTM and CDR2 is ANQGSEA. V was clipped by 4 bases and J by 1 base, with 14 bases between them. CDR3 length equals 14 residues. The CDR3 sequence: CSVAARSPSYEQYF. CDR3 coding DNA: TGCAGCGTTGCGGCCAGGTCCCCGTCCTACGAGCAGTACTTC.

This clonotype was picked up many times. Here the CDR3 reads CASSYLTGPETQYF. The CDR3 nucleotides are TGTGCCAGCAGTTATCTGACAGGGCCAGAGACCCAGTACTTC. The V call is TRBV6-5, the J call TRBJ2-5; TRBD1 aligns across 7 bases. V lost 3 bases, J lost 4 bases, and 5 bases stayed unmatched. The CDR3 runs 14 residues. CDR1 and CDR2 from the germline V gene are MNHEY and SVGAGI.

A few counts support this clonotype. This rearrangement joins TRBV28 to TRBJ1-2; D may be TRBD1 (5 bases). The germline CDR1 and CDR2 sequences are MDHEN and SYDVKM. V was cut by 6 bases and J by 2 bases, with 13 bases left in between. There are 14 residues in the CDR3. The CDR3 is CASSPDRPNYGYTF. In DNA, the CDR3 is TGTGCCAGCAGCCCCGACAGACCAAACTATGGCTACACCTTC.

In its sample, this clonotype was seen many times. The chain uses TRBV3-1 and TRBJ2-1; 7 nucleotides match TRBD2. Germline V gene sequence: CDR1 LGHDT, CDR2 YNNKEL (reference sequence). The CDR3 has 16 residues. V shed 0 bases, J shed 7 bases, and the junction held 9 bases outside the gene matches. Here the CDR3 DNA reads TGTGCCAGCAGCCAAGAAGCGGCGGGAGCGGAAAATGAGCAGTTCTTC. Amino acid sequence: CASSQEAAGAENEQFF.

This clonotype was seen many times. V is TRBV20-1 and J is TRBJ2-1, with TRBD2 matching over 9 bases. This CDR3 has 17 amino acids. The V gene's germline CDR1 is DFQATT and CDR2 SNEGSKA (reference sequence). V shed 5 bases, J shed 4 bases, and the junction held 15 bases outside the gene matches. CDR3 sequence (DNA): TGCAGTGCTGGTCACTTCACCGGGACTAGCAGTTACAATGAGCAGTTCTTC. As protein: CSAGHFTGTSSYNEQFF.

This clonotype was seen a handful of times. This rearrangement joins TRBV12-3 or TRBV12-4 to TRBJ2-7, with D unresolved. The CDR3 contains 14 residues. Trimming shortened V by 2 bases and J by 0 bases, and 8 bases separated the two germline ends. The CDR3 region has the DNA TGTGCCAGCAGTTTACGGGCAGACTCCTACGAGCAGTACTTC. It is translated as CASSLRADSYEQYF.

This clonotype occurred a few times. The gene calls are TRBV12-3 or TRBV12-4 and TRBJ2-2; either TRBD1 or TRBD2 may fit D (5 bases each). The V end was cut by 6 bases, the J end by 7 bases, with 27 bases between. This CDR3 is built from 18 residues. CDR3 in DNA: TGTGCCAGCAGGGGGGTCGATGGGTCGGGGACCCGGGTCGGGGAGCTGTTTTTT. Translated: CASRGVDGSGTRVGELFF.

This clonotype has ten or more counts. The rearrangement uses TRBV12-3 or TRBV12-4 and TRBJ1-4; unclear D gene. V lost 3 bases and J lost 8, with 13 bases in between. The CDR3 has 14 residues. DNA of the CDR3: TGTGCCAGCAGTTTCGTTCAGGAGGGAGAAAAACTGTTTTTT. Protein sequence: CASSFVQEGEKLFF.

This clonotype appeared a few times. The V call is TRBV5-1, the J call TRBJ1-5; D may be TRBD1 (5 bases). CDR3 length: 15 residues. V gave up 4 bases and J gave up 10 bases, with 21 bases separating them. CDR1 and CDR2 (germline): SGHRS, YFSETQ. The CDR3 DNA reads TGCGCCAGCAGCCCTGGGGCCCCTGGGGCTGGACCCCAGCATTTT. Its translation is CASSPGAPGAGPQHF.